This T cell receptor (beta chain) stems from a study of cytotoxic CD8 clonotypes in ibrutinib-treated CLL. Study in general: Included were about 11 relapsed/refractory and about 15 treatment-naive patients, of whom about 18 were IGHV unmutated. Study-wide findings and caveats: Sampling times differed between sustained-remission and progressing patients. Measured clonality at baseline was greater than in age-matched healthy donors and tracked with circulating CD8+ T-cell counts.

Data came from immunoSEQ multiplex PCR; TCRdb stores just in-frame clones and leaves some out. Of around 70,000 clones in the sample, around 65% are singletons; the top ten hold approximately 6%. With regard to this clone: What it binds is unknown.

Germline CDR1 and CDR2: SEHNR and FQNEAQ (reference sequence). The ends were cut back, 3 bases at V and 5 bases at J, with 22 bases in the middle. This CDR3 region has 17 residues. This chain joins TRBV7-9 and TRBJ1-2; D possibly corresponds to TRBD1 (6 bases). This receptor was identified in a human donor with chronic lymphocytic leukemia. The sequencing here drew on PBMCs, taken after 12 months of ibrutinib treatment. The CDR3 loop reads CASSFGDISTSGYGYTF. The CDR3 DNA sequence: TGTGCCAGCAGCTTCGGGGACATTTCGACTTCGGGGTATGGCTACACCTTC. The full variable domain, rest sourced from reference TRBV7-9 and TRBJ1-2, is DTGVSQNPRHKITKRGQNVTFRCDPISEHNRLYWYRQTLGQGPEFLTYFQNEAQLEKSRLLSDRFSAERPKGSFSTLEIQRTEQGDSAMYLCASSFGDISTSGYGYTFGSGTRLTVV.